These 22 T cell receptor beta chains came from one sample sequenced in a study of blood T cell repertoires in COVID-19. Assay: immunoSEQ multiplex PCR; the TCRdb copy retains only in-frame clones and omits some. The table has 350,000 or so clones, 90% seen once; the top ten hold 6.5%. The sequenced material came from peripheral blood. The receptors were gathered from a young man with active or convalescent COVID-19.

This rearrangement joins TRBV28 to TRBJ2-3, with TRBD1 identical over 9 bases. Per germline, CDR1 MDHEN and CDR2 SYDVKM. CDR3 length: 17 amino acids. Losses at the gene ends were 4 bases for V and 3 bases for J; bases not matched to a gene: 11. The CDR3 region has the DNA TGTGCCAGCAGTTCATCCCGGACAGGGGCGCCTACAGATACGCAGTATTTT. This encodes CASSSSRTGAPTDTQYF.

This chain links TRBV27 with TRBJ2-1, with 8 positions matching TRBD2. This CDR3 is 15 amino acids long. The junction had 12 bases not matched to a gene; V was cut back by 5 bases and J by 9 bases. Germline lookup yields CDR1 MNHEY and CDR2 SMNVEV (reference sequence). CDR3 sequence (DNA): TGTGCCAGCAGTCTTTTAGCGGGGCACCTCAGTGAGCAGTTCTTC. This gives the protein CASSLLAGHLSEQFF.

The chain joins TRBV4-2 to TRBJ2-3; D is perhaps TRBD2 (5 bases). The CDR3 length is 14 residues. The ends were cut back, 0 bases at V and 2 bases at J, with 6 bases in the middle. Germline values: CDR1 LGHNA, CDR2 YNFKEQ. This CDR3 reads CASSQDGNTDTQYF. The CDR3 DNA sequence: TGTGCCAGCAGCCAAGACGGGAACACAGATACGCAGTATTTT.

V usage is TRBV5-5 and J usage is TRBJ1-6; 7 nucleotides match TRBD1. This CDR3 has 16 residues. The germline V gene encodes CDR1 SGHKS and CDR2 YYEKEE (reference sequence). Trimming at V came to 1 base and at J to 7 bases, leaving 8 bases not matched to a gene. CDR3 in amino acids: CASSLMRDRANSPLHF. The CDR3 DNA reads TGTGCCAGCAGCTTGATGCGAGACAGGGCCAATTCACCCCTCCACTTT.

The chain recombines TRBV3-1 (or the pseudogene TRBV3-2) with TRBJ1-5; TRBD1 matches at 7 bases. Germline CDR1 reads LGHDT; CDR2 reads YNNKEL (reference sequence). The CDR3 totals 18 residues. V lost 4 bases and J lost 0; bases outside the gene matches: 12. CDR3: CASSLHRTGDDSNQPQHF. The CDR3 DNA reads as TGTGCCAGCAGCCTCCACCGAACAGGGGACGATAGCAATCAGCCCCAGCATTTT.

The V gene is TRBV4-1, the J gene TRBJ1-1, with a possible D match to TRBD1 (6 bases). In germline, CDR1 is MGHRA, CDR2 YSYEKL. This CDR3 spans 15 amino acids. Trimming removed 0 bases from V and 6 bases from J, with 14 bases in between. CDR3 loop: CASSQDQGRPAEAFF. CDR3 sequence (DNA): TGCGCCAGCAGCCAAGATCAGGGGCGGCCCGCTGAAGCTTTCTTT.

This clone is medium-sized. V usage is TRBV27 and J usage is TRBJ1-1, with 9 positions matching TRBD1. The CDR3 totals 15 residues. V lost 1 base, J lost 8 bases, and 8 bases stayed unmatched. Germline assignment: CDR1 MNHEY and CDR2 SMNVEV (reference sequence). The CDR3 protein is CASSLYAGGTGEAFF. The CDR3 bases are TGTGCCAGCAGTTTATACGCCGGTGGGACAGGGGAAGCTTTCTTT.

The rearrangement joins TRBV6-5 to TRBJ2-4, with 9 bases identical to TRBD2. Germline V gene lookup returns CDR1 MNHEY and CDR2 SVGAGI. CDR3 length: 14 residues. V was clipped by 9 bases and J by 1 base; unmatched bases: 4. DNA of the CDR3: TGTGCCAGTCGACTAGCGGAGGCCAAAAACATTCAGTACTTC. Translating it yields CASRLAEAKNIQYF.

As DNA, the CDR3 is TGCGCCAGCAGCTTGGGTGAAACAGACTACAATGAGCAGTTCTTC. The encoded protein is CASSLGETDYNEQFF. The V gene is TRBV5-1, the J gene TRBJ2-1, with D uncertain. Germline CDR1 reads SGHRS; CDR2 reads YFSETQ. The CDR3 is 15 amino acids. V was cut by 0 bases and J by 3 bases, with 10 bases left in between.

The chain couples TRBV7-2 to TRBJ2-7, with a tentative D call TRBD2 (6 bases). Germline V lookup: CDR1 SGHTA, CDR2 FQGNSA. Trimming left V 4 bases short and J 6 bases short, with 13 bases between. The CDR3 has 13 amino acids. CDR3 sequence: CASSSRRGSEQYF. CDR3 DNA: TGTGCCAGCAGCTCCAGGCGGGGAAGCGAGCAGTACTTC. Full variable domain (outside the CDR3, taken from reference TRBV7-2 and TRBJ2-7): GAGVSQSPSNKVTEKGKDVELRCDPISGHTALYWYRQSLGQGLEFLIYFQGNSAPDKSGLPSDRFSAERTGGSVSTLTIQRTQQEDSAVYLCASSSRRGSEQYFGPGTRLTVT.

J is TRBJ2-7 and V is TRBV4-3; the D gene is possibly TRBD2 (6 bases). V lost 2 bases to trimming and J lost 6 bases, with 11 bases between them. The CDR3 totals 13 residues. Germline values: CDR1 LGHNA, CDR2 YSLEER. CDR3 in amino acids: CASSQYEGGEQYF. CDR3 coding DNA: TGCGCCAGCAGCCAATACGAGGGAGGCGAGCAGTACTTC.

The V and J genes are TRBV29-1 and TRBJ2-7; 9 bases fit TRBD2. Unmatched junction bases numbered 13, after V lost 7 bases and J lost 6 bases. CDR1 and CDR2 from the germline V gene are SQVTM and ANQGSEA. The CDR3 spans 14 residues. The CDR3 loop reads CSATGTSPLGEQYF. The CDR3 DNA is TGCAGCGCTACAGGGACTAGCCCTCTCGGCGAGCAGTACTTC.

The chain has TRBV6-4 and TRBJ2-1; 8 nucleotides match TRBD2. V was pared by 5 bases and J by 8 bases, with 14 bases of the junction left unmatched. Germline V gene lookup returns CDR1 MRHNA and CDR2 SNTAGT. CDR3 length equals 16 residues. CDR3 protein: CASSPRGLEGSHEQFF. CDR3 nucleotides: TGTGCCAGCAGTCCCCGGGGACTAGAAGGGTCGCATGAGCAGTTCTTC.

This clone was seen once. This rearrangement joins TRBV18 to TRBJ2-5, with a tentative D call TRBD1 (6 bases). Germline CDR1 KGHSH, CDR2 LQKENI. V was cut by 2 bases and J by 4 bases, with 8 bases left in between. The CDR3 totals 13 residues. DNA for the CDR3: TGTGCCAGCTCACCAGAAGGGGGAGAGACCCAGTACTTC. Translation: CASSPEGGETQYF.

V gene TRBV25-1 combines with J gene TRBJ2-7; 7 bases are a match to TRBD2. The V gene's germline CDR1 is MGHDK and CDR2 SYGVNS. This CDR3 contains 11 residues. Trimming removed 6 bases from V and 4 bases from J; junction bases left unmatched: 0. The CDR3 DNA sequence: TGTGCCAGCAGCGGGGGGTACGAGCAGTACTTC. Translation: CASSGGYEQYF.

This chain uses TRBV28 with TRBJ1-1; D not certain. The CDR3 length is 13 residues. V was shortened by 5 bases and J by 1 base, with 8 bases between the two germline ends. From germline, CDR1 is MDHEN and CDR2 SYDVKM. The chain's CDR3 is CASSRRENTEAFF. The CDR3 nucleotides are TGTGCCAGCAGTCGACGGGAGAACACTGAAGCTTTCTTT.

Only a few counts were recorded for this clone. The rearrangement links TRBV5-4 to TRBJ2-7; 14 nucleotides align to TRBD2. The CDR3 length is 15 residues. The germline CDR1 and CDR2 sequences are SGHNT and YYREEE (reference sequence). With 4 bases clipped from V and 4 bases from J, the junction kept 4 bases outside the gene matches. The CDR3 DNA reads TGTGCCAGCAGCGCGACTAGCGGGAGGGGTTACGAGCAGTACTTC. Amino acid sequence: CASSATSGRGYEQYF.

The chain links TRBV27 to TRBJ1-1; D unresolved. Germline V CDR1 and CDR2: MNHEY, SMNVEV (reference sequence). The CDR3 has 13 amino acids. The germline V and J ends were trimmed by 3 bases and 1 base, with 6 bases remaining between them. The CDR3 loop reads CASSFPGNTEAFF. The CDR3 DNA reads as TGTGCCAGCAGTTTTCCCGGGAACACTGAAGCTTTCTTT.

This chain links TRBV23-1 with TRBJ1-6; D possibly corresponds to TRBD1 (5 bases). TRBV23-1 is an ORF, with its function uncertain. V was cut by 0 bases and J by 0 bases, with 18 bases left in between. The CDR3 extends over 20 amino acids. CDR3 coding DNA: TGCGCCAGCAGTCAATCCGGACCGACAGCTAAGAGCTCCTATAATTCACCCCTCCACTTT. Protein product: CASSQSGPTAKSSYNSPLHF.

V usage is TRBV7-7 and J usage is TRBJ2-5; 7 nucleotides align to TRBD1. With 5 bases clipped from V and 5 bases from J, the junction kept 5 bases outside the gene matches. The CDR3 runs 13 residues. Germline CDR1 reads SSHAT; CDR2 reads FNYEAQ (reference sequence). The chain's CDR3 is CASSKTGVETQYF. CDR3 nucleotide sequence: TGTGCCAGCAGCAAAACAGGGGTGGAGACCCAGTACTTC.

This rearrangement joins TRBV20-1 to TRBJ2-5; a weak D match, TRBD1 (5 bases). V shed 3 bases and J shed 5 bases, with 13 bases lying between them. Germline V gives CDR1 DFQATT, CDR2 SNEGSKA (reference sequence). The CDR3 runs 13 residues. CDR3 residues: CSASRVSGETQYF. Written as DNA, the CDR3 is TGCAGTGCTAGTCGAGTCTCAGGGGAGACCCAGTACTTC.

The CDR3 DNA follows: TGTGCCACCAGTCCTAGGTGGGGAGAAGAGACCCAGTACTTC. It specifies CATSPRWGEETQYF. V is TRBV24-1 and J is TRBJ2-5, with a tentative D call TRBD2 (5 bases). The CDR3 is made up of 14 amino acids. The germline gives CDR1 KGHDR, CDR2 SFDVKD. Trimming cost V 6 bases and J 3 bases, with 13 bases left between them.